These 5 T cell receptor beta chains were sequenced from one sample in a study of identical twins. TCRdb called the 5' RACE reads again in MiXCR, with one record for every CDR3 protein. Here the sample spans just under 550,000 distinct CDR3 sequences, about 15% being singletons. Another study also made use of these data, one on yellow fever vaccine responses in identical twins.

The sample was CD4+ T cells sorted from blood. Receptors originate from a woman aged 18-35 years in good health.

V and J are TRBV2 and TRBJ2-2, with 13 positions matching TRBD2. Looked up from germline, CDR1 is SNHLY and CDR2 is FYNNEI. V was pared by 10 bases and J by 6 bases, with 8 bases of the junction left unmatched. CDR3 length: 15 amino acids. CDR3 nucleotides: TGTGCCATCCGGACTAGCGGGAGTGAGTCCGGGGAGCTGTTTTTT. Translation gives CAIRTSGSESGELFF.

The gene calls are TRBV6-5 and TRBJ2-7; D is perhaps TRBD2 (6 bases). Per germline, CDR1 MNHEY and CDR2 SVGAGI. This CDR3 contains 15 residues. Trimming removed 0 bases at V and 1 base at J, with 10 bases between. The CDR3 is CASSYSRGRSYEQYV. The CDR3 DNA follows: TGTGCCAGCAGTTACTCGCGGGGCAGGTCCTACGAGCAGTACGTC.

In this sample, this clonotype turned up a few times. The chain employs TRBV10-1 and TRBJ2-5; 10 nucleotides match TRBD2. There are 15 residues in the CDR3. V trimming: 3 bases; J trimming: 4 bases; junction bases outside the gene matches: 5. Per the germline V gene, CDR1 is WNHNN and CDR2 is SYGVQD (reference sequence). The DNA of the CDR3 is TGCGCCAGCAGTGATACCGTAGCGGGGGGAGAGACCCAGTACTTC. Amino acids: CASSDTVAGGETQYF.

This clonotype was seen ten or more times. The rearrangement uses TRBV20-1 and TRBJ2-7; 7 bases align to TRBD2. CDR1 and CDR2 (germline): DFQATT, SNEGSKA (reference sequence). The CDR3 runs to 13 residues. After removal of 6 bases from V and 2 bases from J, the junction contained 7 bases not matched to a gene. The CDR3 is CSATRAGTYEQYF. For the CDR3, the DNA is TGCAGTGCCACACGAGCGGGAACCTACGAGCAGTACTTC.

The chain carries TRBV28 and TRBJ2-7; 7 nucleotides agree with TRBD2. This CDR3 is 15 amino acids long. The V gene's germline CDR1 is MDHEN and CDR2 SYDVKM. Germline trimming cut 4 bases from V and 7 bases from J; bases unmatched to any gene: 13. CDR3 in amino acids: CASSSTREPTWEQYF. CDR3 in DNA: TGTGCCAGCAGTTCCACGCGGGAGCCGACGTGGGAGCAGTACTTC. The full variable domain, rest sourced from reference TRBV28 and TRBJ2-7, is DVKVTQSSRYLVKRTGEKVFLECVQDMDHENMFWYRQDPGLGLRLIYFSYDVKMKEKGDIPEGYSVSREKKERFSLILESASTNQTSMYLCASSSTREPTWEQYFGPGTRLTVT.